This T cell receptor beta chain was captured in a study of T cell responses to AZD1222 COVID-19 vaccine. Study results and caveats: CD4 TCRs covered the whole spike, strongest at regions 160-218 and 743-854.

The method was immunoSEQ multiplex PCR; TCRdb's version includes in-frame clones alone and lacks a portion of them. The table includes some 150,000 clones, 70% to 90% detected once. The CDR3 extends over 14 amino acids. CDR1 is SGDLS and CDR2 is YYNGEE in the germline V gene. The V gene lost 3 bases and the J gene lost 6 bases, with 15 bases spanning the gap. Concerning this clone: Its specificity is unknown.

The sequence derives from an adult in good health. The chain combines TRBV9 with TRBJ1-1; weak D call: TRBD1 (5 bases). Here the sequenced sample was peripheral blood, taken on day 0 of AZD1222 vaccination. This CDR3 is CASSAGASPAEAFF. CDR3 DNA sequence: TGTGCCAGCAGCGCCGGGGCCTCCCCCGCTGAAGCTTTCTTT.